This T cell receptor beta chain was recovered during a study of blood T cell repertoires in COVID-19 (dated by TCRdb to about 2020). Notes on the research overall: Collaborator samples came from the United States, Italy and Spain and covered acute and convalescent phases of COVID-19. The prospective study material was composed of cDNA or gDNA derived from T cells, B-cell-depleted T cells, or PBMCs. Samples were obtained from the ongoing ImmuneRACE study (first 160 participants) and from over a thousand subjects provided by 6 global collaborators. The sample metadata nearly always contained a de-identified subject ID, COVID-19 status, age in years and sex. Deeply sampled blood TCRbeta repertoires from subjects exposed to, actively infected with, or recovered from COVID-19 were included in the dataset. A freely available public database, intended as a resource for researchers studying the immune response to SARS-CoV-2, is where the repertoires were released. Where available, HLA class I and class II types were obtained from metadata supplied by the sample provider rather than from assay-based typing. The full study reports these points: Clinical and demographic metadata were provided uncurated, with the amount varying by source and participant.

For this clone: The specificity of this receptor is unknown. Base qualities are not at hand, and no much larger clone is one base apart.

CDR1 MNHEY and CDR2 SMNVEV were looked up in the germline V gene (reference sequence). Measured from the cysteine to the phenylalanine, the CDR3 is 19 residues long. Of the read, only the CDR3 DNA is kept; its 57 bases are in frame from base 1. From V the trimming removes 3 bases and from J it removes 0 bases, while the gene matches leave 11 bases of the junction unaccounted for. The immunoSEQ Assay, a bias-controlled multiplex PCR, was used to amplify TCRbeta CDR3 regions from genomic DNA. Per the authors' processing: Within the assay, amplification of reference gene primers was used to estimate how many nucleated cells each sample contained. To quantify the absolute abundance of each unique TCRbeta CDR3 rearrangement, sequence reads were collapsed and filtered. For each sample, productive Simpson clonality was calculated as the square root of Simpson's diversity index across productive rearrangements. This immuneACCESS table, as held by TCRdb, lists in-frame sequences with V and J called but not all clones. Of the missing ones, under half trace to an unresolved V gene in checked studies; the others have no known cause. V and J calls plus clone size are reproduced from that table; the DNA served to infer D and trimming. In this sample the table shows about 190,000 clones, 75% to 80% of which occur a single time. The ten most abundant clones make up less than 30% of the sample.

Collaborating institutions collected whole blood in K2EDTA tubes following their own protocols. For TCRbeta analysis, collaborators shipped samples as frozen whole blood, isolated PBMCs, or DNA extracted from either of those sample types. This chain is built from TRBV27 and TRBJ2-1; TRBD2 lines up with 10 middle nucleotides. The sequenced sample was peripheral blood. The receptor was isolated from a woman between 65 and 79 years old with acute or convalescent COVID-19. The CDR3 has the sequence CASSLRASGRPHSYNEQFF. The nucleotide sequence reads TGTGCCAGCAGTTTGCGGGCTAGCGGGAGACCTCACTCCTACAATGAGCAGTTCTTC.